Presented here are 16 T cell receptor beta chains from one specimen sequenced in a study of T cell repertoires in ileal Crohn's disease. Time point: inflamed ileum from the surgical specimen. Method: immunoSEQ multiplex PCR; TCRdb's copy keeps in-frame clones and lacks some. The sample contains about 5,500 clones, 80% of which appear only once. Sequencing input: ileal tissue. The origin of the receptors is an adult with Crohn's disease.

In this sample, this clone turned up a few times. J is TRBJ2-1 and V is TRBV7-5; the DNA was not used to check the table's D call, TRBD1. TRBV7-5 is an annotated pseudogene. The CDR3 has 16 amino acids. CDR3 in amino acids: CVRSCPGQGGHNEQFF. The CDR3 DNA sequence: TGTGTCAGAAGCTGCCCGGGACAGGGTGGGCACAATGAGCAGTTCTTC.

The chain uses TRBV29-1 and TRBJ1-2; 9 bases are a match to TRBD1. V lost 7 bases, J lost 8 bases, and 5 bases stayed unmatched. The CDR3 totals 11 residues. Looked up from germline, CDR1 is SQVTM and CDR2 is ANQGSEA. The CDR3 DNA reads TGCAGCGCCTACAGGGGGCTGGGCTACACCTTC. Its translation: CSAYRGLGYTF.

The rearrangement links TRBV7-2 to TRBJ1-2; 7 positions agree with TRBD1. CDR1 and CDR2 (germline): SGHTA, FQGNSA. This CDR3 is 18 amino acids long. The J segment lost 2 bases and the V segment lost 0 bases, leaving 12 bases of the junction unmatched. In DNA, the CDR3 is TGTGCCAGCAGCTTAGCACAGGGGTTCGGGATCTTCAACTATGGCTACACCTTC. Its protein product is CASSLAQGFGIFNYGYTF. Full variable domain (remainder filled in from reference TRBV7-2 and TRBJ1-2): GAGVSQSPSNKVTEKGKDVELRCDPISGHTALYWYRQSLGQGLEFLIYFQGNSAPDKSGLPSDRFSAERTGGSVSTLTIQRTQQEDSAVYLCASSLAQGFGIFNYGYTFGSGTRLTVV.

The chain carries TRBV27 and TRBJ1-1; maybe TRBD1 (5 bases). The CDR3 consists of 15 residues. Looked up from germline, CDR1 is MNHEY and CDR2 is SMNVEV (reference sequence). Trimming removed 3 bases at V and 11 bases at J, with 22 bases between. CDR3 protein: CASSFQGYLGDRAFF. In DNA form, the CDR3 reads TGTGCCAGCAGTTTTCAAGGCTATCTAGGGGATAGGGCTTTCTTT.

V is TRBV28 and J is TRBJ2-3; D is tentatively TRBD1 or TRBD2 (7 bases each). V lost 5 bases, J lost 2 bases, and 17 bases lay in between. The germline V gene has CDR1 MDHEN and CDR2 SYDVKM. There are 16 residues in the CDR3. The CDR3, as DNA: TGTGCCAGCAGTAAGCGGGACAGTTTTTTCACAGATACGCAGTATTTT. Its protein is CASSKRDSFFTDTQYF.

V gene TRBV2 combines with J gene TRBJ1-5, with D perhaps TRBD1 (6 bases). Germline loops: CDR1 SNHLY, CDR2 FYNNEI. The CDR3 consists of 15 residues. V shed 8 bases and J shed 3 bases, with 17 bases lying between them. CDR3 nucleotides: TGTGCCAGCTCCCGACCCAACAGGGCCAATCAGCCCCAGCATTTT. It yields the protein CASSRPNRANQPQHF.

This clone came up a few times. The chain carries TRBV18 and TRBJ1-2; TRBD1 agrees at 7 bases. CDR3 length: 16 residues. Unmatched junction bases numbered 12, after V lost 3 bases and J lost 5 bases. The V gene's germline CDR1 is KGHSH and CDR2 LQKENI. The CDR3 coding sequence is TGTGCCAGCTCACCTAACAGACAGGGCCAGGGGTATGGCTACACCTTC. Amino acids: CASSPNRQGQGYGYTF.

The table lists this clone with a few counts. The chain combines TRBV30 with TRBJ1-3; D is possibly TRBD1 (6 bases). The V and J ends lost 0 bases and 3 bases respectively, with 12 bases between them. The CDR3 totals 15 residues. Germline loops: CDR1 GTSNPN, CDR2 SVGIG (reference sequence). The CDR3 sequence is CAWSVGGTYGNTIYF. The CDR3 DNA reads TGTGCCTGGAGTGTAGGGGGGACCTATGGAAACACCATATATTTT.

In DNA form, the CDR3 reads TGCAGTGCGTCTCGGGACACTGAAGCTTTCTTT. Translation gives CSASRDTEAFF. The rearrangement joins TRBV20-1 to TRBJ1-1, with D unresolved. The V end was cut by 6 bases, the J end by 3 bases, with 8 bases between. CDR1 and CDR2 from the germline V gene are DFQATT and SNEGSKA (reference sequence). The CDR3 sequence is 11 residues long.

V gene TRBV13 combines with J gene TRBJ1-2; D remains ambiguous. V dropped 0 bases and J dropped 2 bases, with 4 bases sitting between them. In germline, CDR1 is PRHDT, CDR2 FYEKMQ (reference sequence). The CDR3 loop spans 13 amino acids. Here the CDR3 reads CASSLGGNYGYTF. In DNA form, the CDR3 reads TGTGCCAGCAGCTTAGGAGGGAACTATGGCTACACCTTC.

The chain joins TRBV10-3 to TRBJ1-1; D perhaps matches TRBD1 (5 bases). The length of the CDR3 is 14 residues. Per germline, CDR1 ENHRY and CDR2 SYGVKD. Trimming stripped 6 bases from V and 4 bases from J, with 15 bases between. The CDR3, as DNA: TGTGCCATCAGCGCCCAGGAAGGGGCCACTGAAGCTTTCTTT. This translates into CAISAQEGATEAFF.

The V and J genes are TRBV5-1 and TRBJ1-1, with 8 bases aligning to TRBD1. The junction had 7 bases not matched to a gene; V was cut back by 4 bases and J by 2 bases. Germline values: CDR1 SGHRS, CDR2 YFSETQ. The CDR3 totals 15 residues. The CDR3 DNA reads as TGCGCCAGCAGCAACCAAGGACAGGGTAACACTGAAGCTTTCTTT. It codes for CASSNQGQGNTEAFF. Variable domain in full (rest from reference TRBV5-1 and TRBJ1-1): KAGVTQTPRYLIKTRGQQVTLSCSPISGHRSVSWYQQTPGQGLQFLFEYFSETQRNKGNFPGRFSGRQFSNSRSEMNVSTLELGDSALYLCASSNQGQGNTEAFFGQGTRLTVV.

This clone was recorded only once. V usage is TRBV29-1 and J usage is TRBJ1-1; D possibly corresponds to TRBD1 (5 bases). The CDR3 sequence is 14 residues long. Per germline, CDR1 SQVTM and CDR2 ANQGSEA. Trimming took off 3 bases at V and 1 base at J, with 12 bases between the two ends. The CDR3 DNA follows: TGCAGCGTTGACAGGGACGGGAAGAACACTGAAGCTTTCTTT. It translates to CSVDRDGKNTEAFF.

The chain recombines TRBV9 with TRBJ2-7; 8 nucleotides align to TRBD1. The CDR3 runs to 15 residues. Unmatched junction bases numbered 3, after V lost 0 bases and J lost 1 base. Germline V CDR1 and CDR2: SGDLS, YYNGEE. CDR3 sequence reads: CASSVGRGPSYEQYF. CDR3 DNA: TGTGCCAGCAGCGTAGGCAGGGGGCCGTCCTACGAGCAGTACTTC.

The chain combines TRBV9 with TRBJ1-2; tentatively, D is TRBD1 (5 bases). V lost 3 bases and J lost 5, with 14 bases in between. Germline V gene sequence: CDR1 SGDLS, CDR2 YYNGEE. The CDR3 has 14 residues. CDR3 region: CASSADMGPYGYTF. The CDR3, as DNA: TGTGCCAGCAGCGCAGACATGGGGCCGTATGGCTACACCTTC.

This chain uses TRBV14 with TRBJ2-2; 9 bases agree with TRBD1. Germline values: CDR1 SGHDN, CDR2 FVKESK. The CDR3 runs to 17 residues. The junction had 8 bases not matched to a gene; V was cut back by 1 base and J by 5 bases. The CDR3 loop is CASSQAQGAGLTGELFF. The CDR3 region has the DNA TGTGCCAGCAGCCAAGCACAGGGGGCTGGTTTGACCGGGGAGCTGTTTTTT.